Below are 18 T cell receptor beta chains sequenced from a single sample in a study of cytomegalovirus exposure and HLA in healthy donors. 13 Jbeta primers and 60 Vbeta primers were used for the PCR. Some clones are missing from TCRdb's copy, which holds only in-frame ones; the method was immunoSEQ multiplex PCR. The table has approximately 140,000 clones, approximately 80% seen once; the top ten hold 8.8%. Material: PBMCs. The receptors were sampled from a woman aged 45-59 years in good health and CMV-seropositive.

The chain links TRBV30 to TRBJ2-1; 9 nucleotides line up with TRBD2. Germline CDR1 reads GTSNPN; CDR2 reads SVGIG (reference sequence). V gave up 7 bases and J gave up 7 bases; unmatched junction bases: 8. This CDR3 has 13 residues. In nucleotides, the CDR3 is TGTGCCTTCTCCAGCGGGGGGTGGAATGAGCAGTTCTTC. Protein sequence: CAFSSGGWNEQFF.

This clone turned up a few times. A junction boundary mismatches the germline segment, possibly from a read error. V gene TRBV7-7 combines with J gene TRBJ2-1; no clear D gene. The CDR3 extends over 13 amino acids. Germline V CDR1 and CDR2: SSHAT, FNYEAQ (reference sequence). The chain's CDR3 is CASSLTDDNEQFF. The DNA for the CDR3 is TGTGCTAGCAGCTTAACAGACGACAATGAGCAGTTCTTC.

The CDR3 loop reads CASNWPSGGSSTDTQYF. In DNA, the CDR3 is TGTGCCAGCAACTGGCCTAGCGGGGGCTCTAGCACAGATACGCAGTATTTT. The rearrangement uses TRBV2 and TRBJ2-3; TRBD2 matches 10 bases. After removal of 7 bases from V and 0 bases from J, the junction contained 10 bases not matched to a gene. Germline V CDR1 and CDR2: SNHLY, FYNNEI. The CDR3 is made up of 17 amino acids.

This rearrangement joins TRBV5-3 to TRBJ2-5; tentative D call: TRBD2 (6 bases). TRBV5-3 falls under the ORF class, with uncertain function. The CDR3 is 15 amino acids. The V end lost 3 bases, the J end lost 2 bases, and 14 bases lay between the germline ends. The CDR3 DNA follows: TGTGCCAGAAGCTGCCGACTAGTGCCACAAGAGACCCAGTACTTC. It codes for CARSCRLVPQETQYF.

This chain links TRBV27 with TRBJ2-3, with a possible D match to TRBD2 (6 bases). The CDR3 is made up of 15 amino acids. The ends were cut back, 3 bases at V and 6 bases at J, with 16 bases in the middle. CDR1 is MNHEY, CDR2 SMNVEV, per germline (reference sequence). CDR3 amino acids: CASSLGGKTGDTQYF. The CDR3 DNA follows: TGTGCCAGCAGTTTGGGGGGAAAAACCGGGGATACGCAGTATTTT.

The J gene is TRBJ1-5, the V gene TRBV19; D remains ambiguous. V was pared by 0 bases and J by 5 bases, with 14 bases between. CDR3 length: 16 amino acids. CDR1 and CDR2 from the germline V gene are LNHDA and SQIVND (reference sequence). The CDR3 region is CASSIEVASYYQPQHF. The DNA of the CDR3 is TGTGCCAGTAGTATAGAAGTTGCGAGCTATTATCAGCCCCAGCATTTT.

In the case of this clone: The same CDR3 also results from other DNA sequences found in this sample. CDR3 sequence: CASSAPGDYGYTF. Written as DNA, the CDR3 is TGTGCCAGCAGTGCTCCCGGGGACTATGGCTACACCTTC. This chain links TRBV7-3 with TRBJ1-2; D gene unclear. Germline CDR1 is SGHTA and CDR2 is FQGTGA. The CDR3 consists of 13 residues. V gave up 6 bases and J gave up 3 bases, with 11 bases separating them.

As DNA, the CDR3 is TGTGCCAGCAGTTCCCCTGGGACAGGGGGTGTAGGCTACACCTTC. Translated, it gives CASSSPGTGGVGYTF. This chain links TRBV27 with TRBJ1-2; TRBD1 matches at 11 bases. This CDR3 comprises 15 residues. CDR1 is MNHEY, CDR2 SMNVEV, per germline (reference sequence). Germline trimming cut 4 bases from V and 8 bases from J; bases unmatched to any gene: 9.

The CDR3 protein is CASPAGLGDTEAFF. The DNA for the CDR3 is TGTGCCAGTCCCGCGGGGCTGGGGGACACTGAAGCTTTCTTT. The chain employs TRBV28 and TRBJ1-1; tentatively, D is TRBD1 (5 bases). Germline CDR1 reads MDHEN; CDR2 reads SYDVKM. This CDR3 comprises 14 residues. V dropped 9 bases and J dropped 3 bases, with 17 bases sitting between them.

The V gene is TRBV30, the J gene TRBJ1-4, with TRBD1 matching over 8 bases. The CDR3 covers 17 residues. Looked up from germline, CDR1 is GTSNPN and CDR2 is SVGIG (reference sequence). The J segment lost 5 bases and the V segment lost 2 bases, leaving 13 bases of the junction unmatched. The CDR3 bases are TGTGCCTGGAGTACTCTCCGATCGGACAGGGCCAATGAAAAACTGTTTTTT. This translates into CAWSTLRSDRANEKLFF.

The gene calls are TRBV2 and TRBJ1-1; 10 nucleotides agree with TRBD1. The CDR3 loop spans 13 amino acids. Looked up from germline, CDR1 is SNHLY and CDR2 is FYNNEI. Trimming cost V 6 bases and J 9 bases; bases outside gene matches: 7. The CDR3: CASSYGTGEKAFF. The CDR3 region has the DNA TGTGCCAGCAGCTACGGGACAGGGGAAAAAGCTTTCTTT.

The sample holds a few counts of this clone. In the same sample, other DNA sequences code for this CDR3. The chain employs TRBV19 and TRBJ1-2, with 8 bases identical to TRBD1. The CDR3 is made up of 13 amino acids. The J segment lost 3 bases and the V segment lost 5 bases, leaving 2 bases of the junction unmatched. The germline CDR1 and CDR2 sequences are LNHDA and SQIVND (reference sequence). CDR3 loop: CASSSTGDYGYTF. CDR3 DNA: TGTGCCAGTAGTTCGACAGGGGACTATGGCTACACCTTC.

The chain joins TRBV12-2 to TRBJ2-7; no check of the table's D call, TRBD1, against the DNA was made. TRBV12-2 is reported as a pseudogene. This CDR3 comprises 14 residues. Written as DNA, the CDR3 is TGTGCAAGTCGCTTAGGTGACAAATCCTACGAGCAGTACTTC. It codes for CASRLGDKSYEQYF.

The rearrangement joins TRBV6-5 to TRBJ2-3; 9 bases map to TRBD1. The CDR3 covers 15 residues. Germline assignment: CDR1 MNHEY and CDR2 SVGAGI. V trimming: 8 bases; J trimming: 2 bases; junction bases outside the gene matches: 8. CDR3 DNA: TGTGCCAGCCTCTCCGGGACAGGGTCCACAGATACGCAGTATTTT. This gives the protein CASLSGTGSTDTQYF.

The chain is built from TRBV15 and TRBJ2-3, with a weak D call TRBD1 (6 bases). The CDR3 loop spans 14 amino acids. From germline, CDR1 is LNHNV and CDR2 YYDKDF (reference sequence). V was shortened by 6 bases and J by 3 bases, with 13 bases between the two germline ends. The CDR3 sequence is CATRSSGETDTQYF. For the CDR3, the DNA is TGTGCCACCAGAAGCTCAGGGGAAACAGATACGCAGTATTTT.

This clone showed up many times. The V and J genes are TRBV19 and TRBJ2-7; 10 positions agree with TRBD1. V dropped 4 bases and J dropped 4; count of bases not matched to a gene: 7. The CDR3 has 15 amino acids. Looked up from germline, CDR1 is LNHDA and CDR2 is SQIVND (reference sequence). CDR3 sequence (DNA): TGTGCCAGTAGTAACCAGCGACAGGGGGCTTACGAGCAGTACTTC. It specifies CASSNQRQGAYEQYF.

This clone occurred once. This chain connects TRBV5-1 to TRBJ2-7, with 8 bases fitting TRBD2. The CDR3 is 13 amino acids. The V and J ends lost 3 bases and 6 bases, in that order; junction bases with no gene match: 5. CDR1 is SGHRS and CDR2 is YFSETQ in the germline V gene. CDR3 DNA: TGCGCCAGCAGCTACGGGACTAGTGGCGAGCAGTACTTC. Protein sequence: CASSYGTSGEQYF.

The rearrangement uses TRBV5-1 and TRBJ1-4, with a tentative D call TRBD1 (6 bases). The germline V gene encodes CDR1 SGHRS and CDR2 YFSETQ. There are 13 residues in the CDR3. V lost 5 bases and J lost 3, with 8 bases in between. For the CDR3, the DNA is TGCGCCAGCAGGGACAGTCCTAATGAAAAACTGTTTTTT. Translated: CASRDSPNEKLFF.